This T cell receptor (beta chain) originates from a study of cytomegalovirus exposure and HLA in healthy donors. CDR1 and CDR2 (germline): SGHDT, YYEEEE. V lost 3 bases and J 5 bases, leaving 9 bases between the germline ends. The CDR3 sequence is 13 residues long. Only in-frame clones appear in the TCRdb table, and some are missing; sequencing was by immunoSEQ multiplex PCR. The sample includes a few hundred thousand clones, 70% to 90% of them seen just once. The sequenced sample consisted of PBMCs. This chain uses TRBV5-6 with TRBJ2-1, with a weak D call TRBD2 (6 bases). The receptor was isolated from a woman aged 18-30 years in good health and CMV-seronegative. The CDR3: CASSSTRNNEQFF. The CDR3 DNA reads TGTGCCAGCAGCTCGACTAGAAACAATGAGCAGTTCTTC.